This record looks at one T cell receptor beta chain sequence and its context. Antigen unknown. The data were obtained in a study of blood T cells in healthy people across ages. Whole-study context: About one barcoded beta molecule per two T cells came from capture by template switching.

With V trimmed by 8 bases and J by 2 bases, 9 bases remained unmatched. The CDR3 extends over 14 amino acids. Germline CDR1 and CDR2: DFQATT and SNEGSKA (reference sequence). Alongside a J-beta primer mix, a sample-barcoded 5' primer served in a second PCR lasting roughly 7 to 11 cycles. Researchers report that a template-switch adaptor with 12 random nucleotides tagged each cDNA molecule. Each CDR3 protein gets one entry after TCRdb re-called the 5' RACE reads with MiXCR. The data show 1.6 million or so distinct CDR3 sequences, about 35% seen once. A minimum of 5.5 micrograms of total RNA was extracted per sample. Study results and limitations: Bulk PBMC profiling left naive and antigen-experienced comparisons inconclusive.

The chain has TRBV20-1 and TRBJ2-7, with 10 bases lining up with TRBD2. The sequenced material came from blood. The TCR comes from a woman aged 25 to 39 in good health. This chain's CDR3 is CSPLQRGGTYEQYF. The CDR3 nucleotides read TGCAGTCCGCTACAGCGGGGGGGAACCTACGAGCAGTACTTC.